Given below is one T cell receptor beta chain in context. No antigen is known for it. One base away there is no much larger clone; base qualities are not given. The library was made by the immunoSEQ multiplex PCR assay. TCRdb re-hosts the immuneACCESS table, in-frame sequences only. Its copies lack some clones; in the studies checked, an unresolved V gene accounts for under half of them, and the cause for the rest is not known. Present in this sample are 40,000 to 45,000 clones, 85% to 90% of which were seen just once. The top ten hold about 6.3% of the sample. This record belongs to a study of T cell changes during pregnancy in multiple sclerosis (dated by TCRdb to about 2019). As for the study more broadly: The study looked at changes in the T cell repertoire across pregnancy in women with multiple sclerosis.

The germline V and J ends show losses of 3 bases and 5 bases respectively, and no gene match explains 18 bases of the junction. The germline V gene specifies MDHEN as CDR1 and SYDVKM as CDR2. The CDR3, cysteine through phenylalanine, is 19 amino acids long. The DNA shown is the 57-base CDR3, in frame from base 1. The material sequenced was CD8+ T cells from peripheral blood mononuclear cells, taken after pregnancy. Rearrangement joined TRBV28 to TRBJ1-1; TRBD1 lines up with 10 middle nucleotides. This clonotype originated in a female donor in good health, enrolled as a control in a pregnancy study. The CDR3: CASSFSHPGTGAGKTEAFF. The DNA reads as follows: TGTGCCAGCAGTTTTTCCCACCCCGGGACAGGGGCCGGAAAAACTGAAGCTTTCTTT.